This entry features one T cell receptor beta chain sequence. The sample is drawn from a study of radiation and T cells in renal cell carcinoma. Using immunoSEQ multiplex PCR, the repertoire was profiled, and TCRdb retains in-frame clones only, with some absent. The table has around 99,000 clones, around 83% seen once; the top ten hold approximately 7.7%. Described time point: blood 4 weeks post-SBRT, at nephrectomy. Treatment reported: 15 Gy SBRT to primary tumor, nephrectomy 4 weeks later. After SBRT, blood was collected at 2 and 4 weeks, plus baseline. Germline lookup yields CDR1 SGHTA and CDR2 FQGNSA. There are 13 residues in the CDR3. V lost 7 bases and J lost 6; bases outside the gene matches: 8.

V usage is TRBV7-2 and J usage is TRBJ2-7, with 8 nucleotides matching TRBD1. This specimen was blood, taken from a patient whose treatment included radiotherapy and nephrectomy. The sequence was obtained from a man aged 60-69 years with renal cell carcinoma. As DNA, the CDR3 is TGTGCCAGCACTCCCCAGGGGGCGGGCGAGCAGTACTTC. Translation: CASTPQGAGEQYF.